This record concerns one TCR beta chain sequence. The data were obtained in a study of control samples from healthy donors and cancer patients. This CDR3 spans 14 amino acids. The germline V and J ends were trimmed by 5 bases and 7 bases, with 17 bases remaining between them. The germline V gene encodes CDR1 SGHTA and CDR2 FQGNSA. Using immunoSEQ multiplex PCR, the repertoire was profiled, and TCRdb retains in-frame clones only, with some absent. The sample yields just over 150,000 clones, roughly 89% seen once. Sequenced: blood. This clonotype was obtained from a man younger than 45 in good health. The chain uses TRBV7-2 and TRBJ2-5; a weak D match, TRBD1 (5 bases). CDR3 region: CASSRDPNQGTQYF. In nucleotides, the CDR3 is TGTGCCAGCAGCCGCGACCCCAACCAGGGGACCCAGTACTTC.